This note documents a single T cell receptor beta chain sequence. This entry comes from a study of blood T cell repertoires in COVID-19. Across the study: PBMCs, B-cell-depleted T cells, or T cells were the source of the cDNA or gDNA that made up the material.

This CDR3 has 14 amino acids. Trimming shortened V by 3 bases and J by 0 bases, and 8 bases separated the two germline ends. CDR1 and CDR2 from the germline V gene are LGHNT and FRNRAP. Ages ranged from about 18 to 90 years, with residence in approximately 25 US areas. Participants' reported clinical history set cohort assignment. Some clones are missing from TCRdb's copy, which holds only in-frame ones; the method was immunoSEQ multiplex PCR. This table holds 490,000 or so clones, more than 85% found once. Sequenced: PBMCs or T cells enriched from blood (not recorded which). The chain has TRBV12-5 and TRBJ1-2; D is unresolved. This sequence originates from a woman aged 55 to 70 who had recovered from COVID-19. As DNA, the CDR3 is TGTGCTAGTGGTTTAGGAGGAACTAACTATGGCTACACCTTC. Amino acids: CASGLGGTNYGYTF. The variable domain in full, completed from reference TRBV12-5 and TRBJ1-2, reads DARVTQTPRHKVTEMGQEVTMRCQPILGHNTVFWYRQTMMQGLELLAYFRNRAPLDDSGMPKDRFSAEMPDATLATLKIQPSEPRDSAVYFCASGLGGTNYGYTFGSGTRLTVV.